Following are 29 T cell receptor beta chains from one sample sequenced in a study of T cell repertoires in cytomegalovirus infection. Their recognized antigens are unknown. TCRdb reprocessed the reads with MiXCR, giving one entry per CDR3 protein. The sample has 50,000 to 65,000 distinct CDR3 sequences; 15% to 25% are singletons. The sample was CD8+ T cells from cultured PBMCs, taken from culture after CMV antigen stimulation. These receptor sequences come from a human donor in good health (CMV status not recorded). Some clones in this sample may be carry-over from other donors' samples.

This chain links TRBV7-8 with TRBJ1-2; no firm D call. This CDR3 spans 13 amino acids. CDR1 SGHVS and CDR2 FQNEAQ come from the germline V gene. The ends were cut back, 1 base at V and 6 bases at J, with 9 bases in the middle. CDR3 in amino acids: CASSLGYGDGYTF. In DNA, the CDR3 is TGTGCCAGCAGCTTAGGTTACGGGGATGGCTACACCTTC.

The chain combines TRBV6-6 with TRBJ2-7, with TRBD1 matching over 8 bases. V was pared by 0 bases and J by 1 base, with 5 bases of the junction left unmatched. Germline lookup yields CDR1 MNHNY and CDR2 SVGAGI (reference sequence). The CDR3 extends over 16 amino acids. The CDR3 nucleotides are TGTGCCAGCAGTTACTCCGCCGGGACAGGATCCTACGAGCAGTACTTC. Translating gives CASSYSAGTGSYEQYF.

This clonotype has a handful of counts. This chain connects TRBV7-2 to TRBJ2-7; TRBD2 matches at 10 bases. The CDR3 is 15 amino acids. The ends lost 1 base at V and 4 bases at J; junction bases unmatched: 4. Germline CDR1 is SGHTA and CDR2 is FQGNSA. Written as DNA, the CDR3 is TGTGCCAGCAGCTTAGGTAGCGGGAGGAAATACGAGCAGTACTTC. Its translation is CASSLGSGRKYEQYF. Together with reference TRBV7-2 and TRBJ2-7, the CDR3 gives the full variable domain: GAGVSQSPSNKVTEKGKDVELRCDPISGHTALYWYRQSLGQGLEFLIYFQGNSAPDKSGLPSDRFSAERTGGSVSTLTIQRTQQEDSAVYLCASSLGSGRKYEQYFGPGTRLTVT.

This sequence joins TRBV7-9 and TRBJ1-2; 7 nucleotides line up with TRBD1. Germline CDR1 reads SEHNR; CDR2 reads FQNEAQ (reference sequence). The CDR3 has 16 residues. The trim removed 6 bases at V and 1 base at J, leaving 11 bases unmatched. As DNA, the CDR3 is TGTGCCAGCAGTCGAAACGGACAGGTCCTTAACTATGGCTACACCTTC. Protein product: CASSRNGQVLNYGYTF.

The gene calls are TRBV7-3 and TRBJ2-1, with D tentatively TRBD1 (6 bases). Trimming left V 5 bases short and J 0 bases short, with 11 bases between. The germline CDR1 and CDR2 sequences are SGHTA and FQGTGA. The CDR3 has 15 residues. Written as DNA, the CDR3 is TGTGCCAGCAGCCCCGACAGGTCCTCCTACAATGAGCAGTTCTTC. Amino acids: CASSPDRSSYNEQFF.

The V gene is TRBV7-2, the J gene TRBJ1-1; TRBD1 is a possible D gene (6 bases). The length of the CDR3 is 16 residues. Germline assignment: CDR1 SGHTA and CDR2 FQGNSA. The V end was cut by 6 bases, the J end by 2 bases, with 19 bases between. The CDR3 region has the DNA TGTGCCAGCAGGATAGGACAGCATTACTATAACACTGAAGCTTTCTTT. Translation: CASRIGQHYYNTEAFF.

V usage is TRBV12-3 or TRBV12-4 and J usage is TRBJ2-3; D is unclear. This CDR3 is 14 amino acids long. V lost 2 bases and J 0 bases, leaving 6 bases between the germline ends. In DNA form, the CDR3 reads TGTGCCAGCAGTTTAAGCGAGAGCACAGATACGCAGTATTTT. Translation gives CASSLSESTDTQYF.

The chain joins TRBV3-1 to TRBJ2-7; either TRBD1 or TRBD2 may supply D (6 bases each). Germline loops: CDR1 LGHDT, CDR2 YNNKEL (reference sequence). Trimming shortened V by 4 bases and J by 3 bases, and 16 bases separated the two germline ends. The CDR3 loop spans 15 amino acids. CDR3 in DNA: TGTGCCAGCAGCCCCCAGGAGGGGGGTTACTACGAGCAGTACTTC. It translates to CASSPQEGGYYEQYF.

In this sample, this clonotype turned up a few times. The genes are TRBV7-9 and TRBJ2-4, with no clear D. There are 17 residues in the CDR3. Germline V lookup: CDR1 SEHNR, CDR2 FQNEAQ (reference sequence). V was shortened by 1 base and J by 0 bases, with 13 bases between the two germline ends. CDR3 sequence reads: CASSLGWGSVAKNIQYF. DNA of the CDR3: TGTGCCAGCAGCTTAGGGTGGGGTTCTGTAGCCAAAAACATTCAGTACTTC.

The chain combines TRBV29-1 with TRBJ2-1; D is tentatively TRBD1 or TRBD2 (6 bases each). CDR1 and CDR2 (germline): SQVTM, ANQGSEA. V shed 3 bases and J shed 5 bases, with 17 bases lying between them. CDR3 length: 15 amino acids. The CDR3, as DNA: TGCAGCGTTGACTCGGGGGCCACCATCCACAATGAGCAGTTCTTC. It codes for CSVDSGATIHNEQFF.

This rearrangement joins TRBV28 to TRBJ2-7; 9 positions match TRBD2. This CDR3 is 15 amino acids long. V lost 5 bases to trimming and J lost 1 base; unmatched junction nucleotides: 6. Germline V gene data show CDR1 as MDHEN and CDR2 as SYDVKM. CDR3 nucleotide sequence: TGTGCCAGCAGTCTCTCACTAGCGGGTTCCTACGAGCAGTACTTC. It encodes CASSLSLAGSYEQYF.

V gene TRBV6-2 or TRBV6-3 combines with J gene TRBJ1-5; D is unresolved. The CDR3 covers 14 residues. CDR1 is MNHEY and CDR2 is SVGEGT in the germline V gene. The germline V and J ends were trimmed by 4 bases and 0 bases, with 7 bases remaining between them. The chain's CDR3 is CASSSSYSNQPQHF. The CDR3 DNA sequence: TGTGCCAGCAGTTCAAGTTATAGCAATCAGCCCCAGCATTTT.

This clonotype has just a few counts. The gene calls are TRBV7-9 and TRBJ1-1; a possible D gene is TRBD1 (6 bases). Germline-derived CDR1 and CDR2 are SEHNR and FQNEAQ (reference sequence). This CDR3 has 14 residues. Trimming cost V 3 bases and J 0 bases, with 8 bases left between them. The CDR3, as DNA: TGTGCCAGCAGCTTCAGGACAGTGAACACTGAAGCTTTCTTT. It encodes CASSFRTVNTEAFF.

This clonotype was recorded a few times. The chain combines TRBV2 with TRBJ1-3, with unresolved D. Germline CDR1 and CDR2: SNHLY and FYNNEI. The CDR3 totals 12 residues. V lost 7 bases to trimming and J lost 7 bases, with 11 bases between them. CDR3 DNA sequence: TGTGCCAGCATGGCAGGCTTGAACACCATATATTTT. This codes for CASMAGLNTIYF. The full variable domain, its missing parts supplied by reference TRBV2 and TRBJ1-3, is EPEVTQTPSHQVTQMGQEVILRCVPISNHLYFYWYRQILGQKVEFLVSFYNNEISEKSEIFDDQFSVERPDGSNFTLKIRSTKLEDSAMYFCASMAGLNTIYFGEGSWLTVV.

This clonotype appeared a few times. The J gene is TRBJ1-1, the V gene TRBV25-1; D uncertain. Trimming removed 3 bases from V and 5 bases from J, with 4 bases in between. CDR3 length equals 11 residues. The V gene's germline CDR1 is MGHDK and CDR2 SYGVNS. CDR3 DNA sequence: TGTGCCAGCAGTGATTGGACTGAAGCTTTCTTT. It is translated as CASSDWTEAFF.

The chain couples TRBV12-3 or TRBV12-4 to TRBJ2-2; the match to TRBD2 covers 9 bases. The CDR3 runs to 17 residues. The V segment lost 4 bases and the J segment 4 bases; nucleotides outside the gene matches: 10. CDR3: CASSSPSSGVRTGELFF. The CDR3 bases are TGTGCCAGCAGTTCGCCCTCTAGCGGGGTCCGCACCGGGGAGCTGTTTTTT.

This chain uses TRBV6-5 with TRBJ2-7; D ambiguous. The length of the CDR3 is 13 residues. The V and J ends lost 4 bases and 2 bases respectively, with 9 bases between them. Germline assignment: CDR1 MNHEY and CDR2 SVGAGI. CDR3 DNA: TGTGCCAGCAGTTTTGACCCTACCTACGAGCAGTACTTC. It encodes CASSFDPTYEQYF.

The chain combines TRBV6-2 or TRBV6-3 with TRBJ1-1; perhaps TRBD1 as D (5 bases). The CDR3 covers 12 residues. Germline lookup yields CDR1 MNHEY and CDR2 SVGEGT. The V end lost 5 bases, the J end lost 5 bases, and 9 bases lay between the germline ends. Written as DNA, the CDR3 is TGTGCCAGCAGTCGGGAGGGGACTGAAGCTTTCTTT. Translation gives CASSREGTEAFF.

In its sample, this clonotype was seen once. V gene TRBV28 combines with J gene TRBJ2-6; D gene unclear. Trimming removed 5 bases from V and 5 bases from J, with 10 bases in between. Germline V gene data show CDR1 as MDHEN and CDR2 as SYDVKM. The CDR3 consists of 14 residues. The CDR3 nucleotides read TGTGCCAGCAGTGCCCCTCTGAGGGCCAACGTCCTGACTTTC. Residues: CASSAPLRANVLTF.

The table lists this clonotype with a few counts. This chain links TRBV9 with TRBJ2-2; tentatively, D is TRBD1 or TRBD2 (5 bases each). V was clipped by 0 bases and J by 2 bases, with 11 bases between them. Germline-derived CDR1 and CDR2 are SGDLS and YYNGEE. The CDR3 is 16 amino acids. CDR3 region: CASSVVGGPNTGELFF. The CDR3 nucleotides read TGTGCCAGCAGCGTAGTTGGGGGACCTAACACCGGGGAGCTGTTTTTT.

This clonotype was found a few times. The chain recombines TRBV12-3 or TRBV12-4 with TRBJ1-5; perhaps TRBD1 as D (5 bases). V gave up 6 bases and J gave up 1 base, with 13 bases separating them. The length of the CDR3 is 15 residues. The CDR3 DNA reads TGTGCCAGCAGCCGGGACGGCTTCAGCAATCAGCCCCAGCATTTT. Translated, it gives CASSRDGFSNQPQHF.

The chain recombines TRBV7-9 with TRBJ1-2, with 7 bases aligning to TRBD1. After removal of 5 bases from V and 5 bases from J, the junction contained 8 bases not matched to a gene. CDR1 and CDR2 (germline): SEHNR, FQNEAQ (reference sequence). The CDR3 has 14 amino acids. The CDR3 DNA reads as TGTGCCAGCAGCCATCCGGACAGGCCTTATGGCTACACCTTC. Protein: CASSHPDRPYGYTF.

CDR3 nucleotides: TGTGCCAGCAGTTTATTGACCTACAATGAGCAGTTCTTC. It yields the protein CASSLLTYNEQFF. The rearrangement links TRBV28 to TRBJ2-1; D gene unclear. CDR3 size: 13 residues. V shed 1 base and J shed 2 bases, with 3 bases lying between them. Germline V gene data show CDR1 as MDHEN and CDR2 as SYDVKM.

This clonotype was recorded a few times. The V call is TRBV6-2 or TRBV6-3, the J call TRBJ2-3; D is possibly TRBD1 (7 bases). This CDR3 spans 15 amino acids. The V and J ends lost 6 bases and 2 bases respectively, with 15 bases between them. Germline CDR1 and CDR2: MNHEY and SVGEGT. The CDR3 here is CASRGRGTATDTQYF. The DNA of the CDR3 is TGTGCCAGCAGGGGACGCGGGACAGCCACAGATACGCAGTATTTT.

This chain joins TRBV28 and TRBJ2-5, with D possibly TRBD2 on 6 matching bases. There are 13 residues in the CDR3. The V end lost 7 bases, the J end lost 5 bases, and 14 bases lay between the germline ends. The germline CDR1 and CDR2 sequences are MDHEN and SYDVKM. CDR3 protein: CASTIPGRETQYF. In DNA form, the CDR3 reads TGTGCCAGCACCATCCCGGGGAGGGAGACCCAGTACTTC.

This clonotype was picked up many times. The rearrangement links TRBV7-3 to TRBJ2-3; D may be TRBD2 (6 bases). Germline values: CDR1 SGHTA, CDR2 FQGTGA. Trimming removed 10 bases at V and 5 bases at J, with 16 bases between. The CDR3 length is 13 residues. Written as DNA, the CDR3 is TGTGCCACCGCGGAGGGTGTGGGAGATACGCAGTATTTT. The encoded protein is CATAEGVGDTQYF.

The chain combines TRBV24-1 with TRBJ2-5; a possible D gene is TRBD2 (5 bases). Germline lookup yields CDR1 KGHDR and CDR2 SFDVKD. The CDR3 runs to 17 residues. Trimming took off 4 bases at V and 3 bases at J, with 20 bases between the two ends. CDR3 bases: TGTGCCACCAGTGACCCCCCGTTTGGGCTGGGAGAAGAGACCCAGTACTTC. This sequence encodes CATSDPPFGLGEETQYF.

The CDR3 reads CASRPTSGRAGANVLTF. CDR3 DNA sequence: TGTGCCAGCAGACCTACTAGCGGGAGGGCTGGGGCCAACGTCCTGACTTTC. The chain carries TRBV7-3 and TRBJ2-6; 13 bases are a match to TRBD2. Germline V CDR1 and CDR2: SGHTA, FQGTGA. This CDR3 contains 17 residues. The V segment lost 6 bases and the J segment 2 bases; nucleotides outside the gene matches: 4.

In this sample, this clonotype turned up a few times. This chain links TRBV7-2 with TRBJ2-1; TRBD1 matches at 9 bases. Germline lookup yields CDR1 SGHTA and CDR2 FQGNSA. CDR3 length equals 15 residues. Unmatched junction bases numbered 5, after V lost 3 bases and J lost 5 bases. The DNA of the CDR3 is TGTGCCAGCAGCTTGGGGACAGGGCGACACAATGAGCAGTTCTTC. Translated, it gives CASSLGTGRHNEQFF.